This T cell receptor beta chain was observed in a study of blood T cell repertoires in COVID-19. Study summary: Spain, Italy and the United States supplied samples that represented acute and convalescent COVID-19. Sources were T cells, B-cell-depleted T cells, or PBMCs; the material itself was cDNA or gDNA.

Trimming at V came to 2 bases and at J to 4 bases, leaving 3 bases not matched to a gene. The CDR3 contains 14 residues. The germline V gene encodes CDR1 MGHRA and CDR2 YSYEKL. Per the original methods: Scientists estimated how many nucleated cells there were by amplifying reference gene primers. Profiling relied on immunoSEQ multiplex PCR, and the TCRdb table lists in-frame clones only, not all of them. V and J calls plus clone size are reproduced from that table; the DNA served to infer D and trimming. The repertoire holds 140,000 to 150,000 clones, around 84% seen once, with about 38% in the top ten.

This receptor was identified in a human donor in a cohort sampled during active COVID-19. Material: peripheral blood. The chain combines TRBV4-1 with TRBJ2-3; 7 bases line up with TRBD1. The CDR3 nucleotides are TGCGCCAGCAGCCAATTTACAGGGGCAGATACGCAGTATTTT. It is translated as CASSQFTGADTQYF.